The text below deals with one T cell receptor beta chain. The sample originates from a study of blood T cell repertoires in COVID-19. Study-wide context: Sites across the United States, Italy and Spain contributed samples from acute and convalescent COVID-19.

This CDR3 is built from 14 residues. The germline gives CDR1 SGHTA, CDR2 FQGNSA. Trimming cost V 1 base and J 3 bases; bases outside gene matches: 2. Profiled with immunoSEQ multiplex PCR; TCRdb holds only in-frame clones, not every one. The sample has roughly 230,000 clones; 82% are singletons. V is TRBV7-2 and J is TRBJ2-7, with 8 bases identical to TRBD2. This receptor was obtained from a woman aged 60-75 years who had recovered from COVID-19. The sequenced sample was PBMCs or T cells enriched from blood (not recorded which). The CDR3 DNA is TGTGCCAGCAGCTTAGGACTAGCGAACTACGAGCAGTACTTC. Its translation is CASSLGLANYEQYF.